These T cell receptor beta chains were read from a single sample in a study of blood T cell repertoires in COVID-19. This table comes from immunoSEQ multiplex PCR, and its TCRdb copy is limited to in-frame clones, with some not included. This table holds under 300,000 clones, about four fifths found once. The sequenced material came from peripheral blood. These receptors all come from a woman aged 60-75 years with active or convalescent COVID-19. CDR3s include the opening cysteine and the closing phenylalanine or tryptophan. The D gene is left open where the match is weak. Size tells how often a clone was seen (once, few, many) or the class of an expanded clone, and some rows leave it out.

clone size: NA
J gene: TRBJ2-1
CDR3 length: 13
D gene: NA
V gene: TRBV19
CDR3 DNA: TGTGCCAGTAGTTCCAACCCTACGGGGGAGCAGTTCTTC
CDR3 protein: CASSSNPTGEQFF

clone size: NA
J gene: TRBJ1-2
CDR3 length: 13
D gene: NA
V gene: TRBV7-9
CDR3 DNA: TGTGCCAGCAGCTTAGTAGGGGCGGAAGGCTACACCTTC
CDR3 protein: CASSLVGAEGYTF

clone size: NA
J gene: TRBJ1-3
CDR3 length: 15
D gene: NA
V gene: TRBV10-3
CDR3 DNA: TGTGCCATCATAGAGAGGGGGAACCCTGGAAACACCATATATTTT
CDR3 protein: CAIIERGNPGNTIYF

clone size: NA
J gene: TRBJ1-4
CDR3 length: 16
D gene: NA
V gene: TRBV4-1
CDR3 DNA: TGCGCCAGCAGCCAAGATCGGGGGGGGCTGAATGAAAAACTGTTTTTT
CDR3 protein: CASSQDRGGLNEKLFF

clone size: NA
J gene: TRBJ2-1
CDR3 length: 17
D gene: TRBD2
V gene: TRBV11-3
CDR3 DNA: TGTGCCAGCAGCATGCCTAGCGGGGACGTCCCTTACAATGAGCAGTTCTTC
CDR3 protein: CASSMPSGDVPYNEQFF

clone size: NA
J gene: TRBJ1-1
CDR3 length: 12
D gene: NA
V gene: TRBV11-2
CDR3 DNA: TGTGCCAGCAGGCCGCTAAGTAGTGAAGCTTTCTTT
CDR3 protein: CASRPLSSEAFF

clone size: NA
J gene: TRBJ2-1
CDR3 length: 16
D gene: TRBD1
V gene: TRBV11-3
CDR3 DNA: TGTGCCAGCAGCGCCCGAGGACAGGGGGGCGTCAATGAGCAGTTCTTC
CDR3 protein: CASSARGQGGVNEQFF

clone size: NA
J gene: TRBJ2-7
CDR3 length: 15
D gene: TRBD1
V gene: TRBV15
CDR3 DNA: TGTGCCACCAGCAGAGATGGACAGGGGACCTACGAGCAGTACTTC
CDR3 protein: CATSRDGQGTYEQYF

clone size: NA
J gene: TRBJ2-1
CDR3 length: 13
D gene: NA
V gene: TRBV24-1
CDR3 DNA: TGTGCCACCAGTGACCCGGACAGTAGGGAGCAGTTCTTC
CDR3 protein: CATSDPDSREQFF

clone size: NA
J gene: TRBJ2-7
CDR3 length: 13
D gene: TRBD1
V gene: TRBV6-5
CDR3 DNA: TGTGCCAGCAGTTATGACAGGGCCTACGAGCAGTACTTC
CDR3 protein: CASSYDRAYEQYF

clone size: NA
J gene: TRBJ2-7
CDR3 length: 17
D gene: NA
V gene: TRBV13
CDR3 DNA: TGTGCCAGCAGCTCACGCCTACCCGAGGGAGGCTCCTACGAGCAGTACTTC
CDR3 protein: CASSSRLPEGGSYEQYF

clone size: few
J gene: TRBJ2-7
CDR3 length: 13
D gene: NA
V gene: TRBV29-1
CDR3 DNA: TGCAGCGTTTTTGGCAAATCCTCCTACGAGCAGTACTTC
CDR3 protein: CSVFGKSSYEQYF

clone size: NA
J gene: TRBJ2-3
CDR3 length: 15
D gene: TRBD1
V gene: TRBV19
CDR3 DNA: TGTGCCAGTAGTCCTTACAGGGGGCGGACAGATACGCAGTATTTT
CDR3 protein: CASSPYRGRTDTQYF

clone size: NA
J gene: TRBJ1-1
CDR3 length: 16
D gene: NA
V gene: TRBV6-6
CDR3 DNA: TGTGCCAGCAGTTACTCGACTTCCACCGCGAACACTGAAGCTTTCTTT
CDR3 protein: CASSYSTSTANTEAFF

clone size: NA
J gene: TRBJ1-5
CDR3 length: 15
D gene: NA
V gene: TRBV15
CDR3 DNA: TGTGCCACCAGCAGAGATCTGGGGCTAAATCAGCCCCAGCATTTT
CDR3 protein: CATSRDLGLNQPQHF

clone size: NA
J gene: TRBJ2-3
CDR3 length: 15
D gene: TRBD2
V gene: TRBV10-1
CDR3 DNA: TGCGCCAGCAGTGAGTTTGCGGGGGACACAGATACGCAGTATTTT
CDR3 protein: CASSEFAGDTDTQYF

clone size: NA
J gene: TRBJ2-7
CDR3 length: 18
D gene: TRBD2
V gene: TRBV3-1/TRBV3-2
CDR3 DNA: TGTGCCAGCAGCCAAGTCAGCGGCGGGGGGCCTAGCTCCTACGAGCAGTACTTC
CDR3 protein: CASSQVSGGGPSSYEQYF

clone size: once
J gene: TRBJ1-2
CDR3 length: 11
D gene: NA
V gene: TRBV12-3/TRBV12-4
CDR3 DNA: TGTGCCAGCAGTTCGCGGGGTGGCTACACCTTC
CDR3 protein: CASSSRGGYTF

clone size: NA
J gene: TRBJ2-5
CDR3 length: 16
D gene: TRBD2
V gene: TRBV7-2
CDR3 DNA: TGTGCCAGCAGCTTAGGGTGGCGGGGGGGCCGGGAGACCCAGTACTTC
CDR3 protein: CASSLGWRGGRETQYF

clone size: once
J gene: TRBJ1-2
CDR3 length: 13
D gene: NA
V gene: TRBV7-9
CDR3 DNA: TGTGCCAGCAGCCGACCCGTACCGGGACTTTACACCTTC
CDR3 protein: CASSRPVPGLYTF

clone size: few
J gene: TRBJ2-1
CDR3 length: 17
D gene: NA
V gene: TRBV7-8
CDR3 DNA: TGTGCCAGCAGCTTATTCTTCAGGCAGGGGTATTACAATGAGCAGTTCTTC
CDR3 protein: CASSLFFRQGYYNEQFF

clone size: NA
J gene: TRBJ2-7
CDR3 length: 14
D gene: NA
V gene: TRBV21-1
CDR3 DNA: TGTGCCAGCAGCAAGGGACTTGCGTTCTACGAGCAGTACTTC
CDR3 protein: CASSKGLAFYEQYF

clone size: once
J gene: TRBJ2-1
CDR3 length: 15
D gene: TRBD2
V gene: TRBV6-6
CDR3 DNA: TGTGCCAGCAGGCGCCAGCGGGGGGCCCACAATGAGCAGTTCTTC
CDR3 protein: CASRRQRGAHNEQFF

clone size: once
J gene: TRBJ2-7
CDR3 length: 15
D gene: TRBD2
V gene: TRBV19
CDR3 DNA: TGTGCCAGTAGTCCCCAAGGCGGGAGGGCCTACGAGCAGTACTTC
CDR3 protein: CASSPQGGRAYEQYF

clone size: NA
J gene: TRBJ1-1
CDR3 length: 18
D gene: TRBD1
V gene: TRBV27
CDR3 DNA: TGTGCCAGCAGACTTGCTCCCCAGGACAGGGGGAGGGACACTGAAGCTTTCTTT
CDR3 protein: CASRLAPQDRGRDTEAFF

clone size: NA
J gene: TRBJ1-6
CDR3 length: 14
D gene: NA
V gene: TRBV10-1
CDR3 DNA: TGCGCCAGCAGTGAGGAAGATTGGAGTTCACCCCTCCACTTT
CDR3 protein: CASSEEDWSSPLHF

clone size: NA
J gene: TRBJ1-5
CDR3 length: 16
D gene: NA
V gene: TRBV3-1/TRBV3-2
CDR3 DNA: TGTGCCAGCAGCCATAGTGGGGGGGGCTACGGTCAGCCCCAGCATTTT
CDR3 protein: CASSHSGGGYGQPQHF

clone size: NA
J gene: TRBJ1-1
CDR3 length: 13
D gene: NA
V gene: TRBV5-1
CDR3 DNA: TGCGCCAGCAGCGGTCACGCGCACACTGAAGCTTTCTTT
CDR3 protein: CASSGHAHTEAFF

clone size: NA
J gene: TRBJ2-3
CDR3 length: 15
D gene: NA
V gene: TRBV11-3
CDR3 DNA: TGTGCCAGCAGCTTAGGGGGCAGGGCCACAGATACGCAGTATTTT
CDR3 protein: CASSLGGRATDTQYF

clone size: NA
J gene: TRBJ1-1
CDR3 length: 12
D gene: TRBD1
V gene: TRBV10-3
CDR3 DNA: TGTGCCACCGGGACAGGGAACACTGAAGCTTTCTTT
CDR3 protein: CATGTGNTEAFF

clone size: NA
J gene: TRBJ1-1
CDR3 length: 16
D gene: TRBD1
V gene: TRBV6-5
CDR3 DNA: TGTGCCAGCAGTTACTCTCGACAGGGACAGAACACTGAAGCTTTCTTT
CDR3 protein: CASSYSRQGQNTEAFF

clone size: once
J gene: TRBJ1-2
CDR3 length: 19
D gene: TRBD1
V gene: TRBV6-1
CDR3 DNA: TGTGCCAGCAGTGAAGTGCGGGCAGGGGGCTTGGGGGGGTTCTATGGCTACACCTTC
CDR3 protein: CASSEVRAGGLGGFYGYTF

clone size: NA
J gene: TRBJ1-1
CDR3 length: 12
D gene: NA
V gene: TRBV6-2/TRBV6-3
CDR3 DNA: TGTGCCAGCAGTTACGGGGCAGGGGAAGCTTTCTTT
CDR3 protein: CASSYGAGEAFF

clone size: NA
J gene: TRBJ1-1
CDR3 length: 13
D gene: TRBD1
V gene: TRBV20-1
CDR3 DNA: TGCAGTGCTAGTCTACGACAGGGATGGGAAACTTTCTTT
CDR3 protein: CSASLRQGWETFF

clone size: NA
J gene: TRBJ1-6
CDR3 length: 15
D gene: NA
V gene: TRBV7-2
CDR3 DNA: TGTGCCAGCAGCCCCCGAGGAGGGTCTAATTCACCCCTCCACTTT
CDR3 protein: CASSPRGGSNSPLHF

clone size: NA
J gene: TRBJ2-1
CDR3 length: 15
D gene: TRBD2
V gene: TRBV7-3
CDR3 DNA: TGTGCCAGCAGCTCCACTAGCGGGGGGAACAATGAGCAGTTCTTC
CDR3 protein: CASSSTSGGNNEQFF

clone size: NA
J gene: TRBJ2-7
CDR3 length: 12
D gene: NA
V gene: TRBV20-1
CDR3 DNA: TGCAGTGCTAGTTCCGGGGGGCTCGAGCAGTACTTC
CDR3 protein: CSASSGGLEQYF

clone size: many
J gene: TRBJ2-2
CDR3 length: 16
D gene: TRBD1
V gene: TRBV7-9
CDR3 DNA: TGTGCCAGCAGTTTAGGGACAGCCTCGAACACCGGGGAGCTGTTTTTT
CDR3 protein: CASSLGTASNTGELFF

clone size: once
J gene: TRBJ1-3
CDR3 length: 16
D gene: TRBD1
V gene: TRBV6-5
CDR3 DNA: TGTGCCAGCAGTTACTCCGGGACAGGGTTTGGAAACACCATATATTTT
CDR3 protein: CASSYSGTGFGNTIYF

clone size: few
J gene: TRBJ2-2
CDR3 length: 13
D gene: TRBD1
V gene: TRBV19
CDR3 DNA: TGTGCCAGTAAGGGGACAGGCCTCGGGGAGCTGTTTTTT
CDR3 protein: CASKGTGLGELFF

clone size: NA
J gene: TRBJ2-4
CDR3 length: 15
D gene: TRBD1
V gene: TRBV19
CDR3 DNA: TGTGCCAGTAGCAAGACAGGGTTAGGCAAAAACATTCAGTACTTC
CDR3 protein: CASSKTGLGKNIQYF

clone size: NA
J gene: TRBJ2-1
CDR3 length: 13
D gene: TRBD1
V gene: TRBV6-5
CDR3 DNA: TGTGCCAGCAGTAATGACAGGGGAGATGAGCAGTTCTTC
CDR3 protein: CASSNDRGDEQFF

clone size: NA
J gene: TRBJ2-3
CDR3 length: 16
D gene: NA
V gene: TRBV7-2
CDR3 DNA: TGTGCCAGCAGCTTAAGAGGTCAGAGTTACACAGATACGCAGTATTTT
CDR3 protein: CASSLRGQSYTDTQYF

clone size: NA
J gene: TRBJ1-4
CDR3 length: 13
D gene: NA
V gene: TRBV29-1
CDR3 DNA: TGCAGCGTGCTAGGGGTGGAAGGTGAAAAACTGTTTTTT
CDR3 protein: CSVLGVEGEKLFF

clone size: NA
J gene: TRBJ1-1
CDR3 length: 15
D gene: NA
V gene: TRBV27
CDR3 DNA: TGTGCCAGCAGTCACCGGCCAGGGGATGGCACTGAAGCTTTCTTT
CDR3 protein: CASSHRPGDGTEAFF

clone size: NA
J gene: TRBJ1-2
CDR3 length: 13
D gene: TRBD1
V gene: TRBV3-1/TRBV3-2
CDR3 DNA: TGTGCCAGCAGCCCGACAGGGGACCGGGGCTACACCTTC
CDR3 protein: CASSPTGDRGYTF

clone size: NA
J gene: TRBJ2-7
CDR3 length: 13
D gene: NA
V gene: TRBV6-5
CDR3 DNA: TGTGCCAGCAGACAGGGTCGGGCCTACGAGCTGTACTTC
CDR3 protein: CASRQGRAYELYF

clone size: NA
J gene: TRBJ1-5
CDR3 length: 17
D gene: TRBD1
V gene: TRBV18
CDR3 DNA: TGTGCCAGCTCACCCCAGGCCGGGACAGAAAGAGGTCAGCCCCAGCATTTT
CDR3 protein: CASSPQAGTERGQPQHF

clone size: NA
J gene: TRBJ2-1
CDR3 length: 15
D gene: TRBD1
V gene: TRBV5-1
CDR3 DNA: TGCGCCAGCAGCTTGGCGGGGACAGGGCGCAATGAGCAGTTCTTC
CDR3 protein: CASSLAGTGRNEQFF

clone size: NA
J gene: TRBJ2-5
CDR3 length: 15
D gene: TRBD1
V gene: TRBV19
CDR3 DNA: TGTGCCAGTAGTATGACCGGGACAGGGGCGGAGACCCAGTACTTC
CDR3 protein: CASSMTGTGAETQYF

clone size: once
J gene: TRBJ2-5
CDR3 length: 16
D gene: TRBD1
V gene: TRBV18
CDR3 DNA: TGTGCCAGCTCACCTACGGCGGGGACAGGGGTAGAGACCCAGTACTTC
CDR3 protein: CASSPTAGTGVETQYF

clone size: NA
J gene: TRBJ1-6
CDR3 length: 16
D gene: NA
V gene: TRBV6-5
CDR3 DNA: TGTGCCAGCAGTTACTTCCCCCCTAACGAAAATTCACCCCTCCACTTT
CDR3 protein: CASSYFPPNENSPLHF

clone size: NA
J gene: TRBJ2-3
CDR3 length: 14
D gene: NA
V gene: TRBV7-3
CDR3 DNA: TGTGCCACCTCCGACAGGCACCTCACAGATACGCAGTATTTT
CDR3 protein: CATSDRHLTDTQYF

clone size: NA
J gene: TRBJ1-2
CDR3 length: 14
D gene: NA
V gene: TRBV6-6
CDR3 DNA: TGTGCCAGCAGTTACGATCCGGGTGGCTATGGCTACACCTTC
CDR3 protein: CASSYDPGGYGYTF

clone size: NA
J gene: TRBJ1-1
CDR3 length: 12
D gene: TRBD1
V gene: TRBV29-1
CDR3 DNA: TGCAGCGTTGTCCCGGACAGGGAAGAAGCTTTCTTT
CDR3 protein: CSVVPDREEAFF

clone size: NA
J gene: TRBJ1-2
CDR3 length: 15
D gene: TRBD1
V gene: TRBV7-2
CDR3 DNA: TGTGCCAGCAGCTCCCCGACAGGGGCTAACTATGGCTACACCTTC
CDR3 protein: CASSSPTGANYGYTF

clone size: once
J gene: TRBJ2-1
CDR3 length: 17
D gene: TRBD2
V gene: TRBV2
CDR3 DNA: TGTGCCAGCAGTGAATTTTGGGCTAGCGGGGGGGCCAATGAGCAGTTCTTC
CDR3 protein: CASSEFWASGGANEQFF

clone size: NA
J gene: TRBJ1-5
CDR3 length: 15
D gene: NA
V gene: TRBV6-1
CDR3 DNA: TGTGCCAGCAGTGAAGCAGCCGGGGGGAATCAGCCCCAGCATTTT
CDR3 protein: CASSEAAGGNQPQHF

clone size: few
J gene: TRBJ1-3
CDR3 length: 14
D gene: NA
V gene: TRBV5-4
CDR3 DNA: TGTGCCAGCAGCTCTCCGGACTTTGGAAACACCATATATTTT
CDR3 protein: CASSSPDFGNTIYF

clone size: NA
J gene: TRBJ2-5
CDR3 length: 15
D gene: TRBD2
V gene: TRBV30
CDR3 DNA: TGTGCCTGGGAGGGTTATAGCGGGGTACAAGAGACCCAGTACTTC
CDR3 protein: CAWEGYSGVQETQYF